The 8 T cell receptor beta chains reported below all come from one sample, sequenced in a study of cytomegalovirus exposure and HLA in healthy donors. The PCR used 60 Vbeta and 13 Jbeta primers. Profiled with immunoSEQ multiplex PCR; TCRdb holds only in-frame clones, not every one. The data hold about 180,000 clones, with roughly 80% observed a single time. Sequences were obtained from PBMCs. The source of these receptors is a woman aged 18 to 35 in good health and CMV-seropositive.

The CDR3 region has the DNA TGCGCCAGCAGCCAACTACTTAATTCACCCCTCCACTTT. Protein sequence: CASSQLLNSPLHF. This rearrangement joins TRBV4-3 to TRBJ1-6; no clear D gene. The CDR3 has 13 amino acids. CDR1 is LGHNA, CDR2 YSLEER, per germline. Trimming took 2 bases from V and 6 from J, leaving 5 bases between them.

This rearrangement joins TRBV6-5 to TRBJ1-4, with unresolved D. The length of the CDR3 is 14 residues. Germline CDR1 is MNHEY and CDR2 is SVGAGI. Between the trimmed V and J ends, which lost 2 bases and 8 bases, there was a span of 12 bases. Here the CDR3 reads CASSYLTGVEKLFF. In nucleotides, the CDR3 is TGTGCCAGCAGTTACCTTACCGGGGTCGAAAAACTGTTTTTT.

This chain uses TRBV6-5 with TRBJ1-5; D may be TRBD1 (5 bases). V lost 8 bases, J lost 9 bases, and 23 bases lay in between. The CDR3 spans 15 residues. Germline CDR1 is MNHEY and CDR2 is SVGAGI. The CDR3 DNA reads TGTGCCAGCTCGGCCTTCCAGGGTCCTGAGAGGCCCCAGCATTTT. As protein: CASSAFQGPERPQHF.

The rearrangement links TRBV28 to TRBJ2-7; 7 bases are shared with TRBD1. The CDR3 runs to 13 residues. Germline CDR1 MDHEN, CDR2 SYDVKM. V lost 9 bases, J lost 5 bases, and 10 bases stayed unmatched. The CDR3 spells CASSDRDYNEQYF. CDR3 in DNA: TGTGCCAGTAGCGACAGGGATTATAACGAGCAGTACTTC.

The J gene is TRBJ1-1, the V gene TRBV7-6; D is undetermined. Germline assignment: CDR1 SGHVS and CDR2 FNYEAQ. There are 14 residues in the CDR3. Trimming took off 5 bases at V and 1 base at J, with 11 bases between the two ends. CDR3 bases: TGTGCCAGCAGCCCCCTCCGACAGAACACTGAAGCTTTCTTT. Amino acids: CASSPLRQNTEAFF.

The chain couples TRBV29-1 to TRBJ1-1; D ambiguous. From germline, CDR1 is SQVTM and CDR2 ANQGSEA. V gave up 6 bases and J gave up 1 base, with 21 bases separating them. This CDR3 contains 16 residues. DNA of the CDR3: TGCAGCGTCCTTTTATTCGCGCCCGTTGGGAACACTGAAGCTTTCTTT. Protein product: CSVLLFAPVGNTEAFF.

The chain recombines TRBV5-6 with TRBJ1-1; the D is unclear. This CDR3 has 14 amino acids. Germline V gives CDR1 SGHDT, CDR2 YYEEEE. V lost 6 bases, J lost 1 base, and 13 bases lay in between. The CDR3 here is CASNGPGENTEAFF. CDR3 nucleotide sequence: TGTGCCAGCAACGGTCCCGGGGAGAACACTGAAGCTTTCTTT.

This chain joins TRBV7-6 and TRBJ2-7, with TRBD1 matching 8 bases. Trimming removed 5 bases from V and 5 bases from J; junction bases left unmatched: 8. Per germline, CDR1 SGHVS and CDR2 FNYEAQ. This CDR3 is built from 14 residues. CDR3 region: CASSASRGPDEQYF. The DNA of the CDR3 is TGTGCCAGCAGCGCCTCCAGGGGGCCGGACGAGCAGTACTTC.